Listed below are T cell receptor beta chains from one sample, sequenced in a study of Ad26.COV2.S vaccination and SARS-CoV-2 variants. Sequenced by immunoSEQ multiplex PCR; TCRdb stores in-frame clones only, minus some. Found here are some 640,000 clones, about 89% of them singletons; the top ten hold about 1.5%. The source material was peripheral blood, sampled in a trial of Ad26.COV2.S vaccine versus placebo. These receptors all stem from a person between 18 and 65 years old who received the Ad26.COV2.S COVID-19 vaccine or a placebo. CDR3s include the opening cysteine and the closing phenylalanine or tryptophan. Each record gives: V gene, J gene, clone size, CDR3 length, D gene, CDR3 DNA, CDR3 protein. A D gene is named only where the DNA matches it firmly. Clone size is not always given. Where it is, it says once, few, many or a class for expanded clones.

v_call: TRBV2
j_call: TRBJ2-7
clone_size: .
cdr3_length: 18
d_call: TRBD2
cdr3_nt: TGTGCCAGCAGTCCTAGTCGGGGGGGACTAGCGACCTACTACGAGCAGTACTTC
cdr3_aa: CASSPSRGGLATYYEQYF

v_call: TRBV15
j_call: TRBJ2-7
clone_size: .
cdr3_length: 13
d_call: TRBD1
cdr3_nt: TGTGCCACCCGTGGACAGGCAACCTACGAGCAGTACTTC
cdr3_aa: CATRGQATYEQYF

v_call: TRBV19
j_call: TRBJ2-7
clone_size: .
cdr3_length: 13
d_call: .
cdr3_nt: TGTGCCAGTAGTGGGACGGTTGCCTACGAGCAGTACTTC
cdr3_aa: CASSGTVAYEQYF

v_call: TRBV18
j_call: TRBJ2-7
clone_size: .
cdr3_length: 14
d_call: .
cdr3_nt: TGTGCCAGCTCACCAAGCGGGTTAGCCTACGAGCAGTACTTC
cdr3_aa: CASSPSGLAYEQYF

v_call: TRBV3-1/TRBV3-2
j_call: TRBJ2-5
clone_size: once
cdr3_length: 13
d_call: .
cdr3_nt: TGTGCCAGCAGCCAAGATCACCAAGAGACCCAGTACTTC
cdr3_aa: CASSQDHQETQYF

v_call: TRBV25-1
j_call: TRBJ1-1
clone_size: .
cdr3_length: 13
d_call: .
cdr3_nt: TGTGCCAGCAGTGAAATCGGGGGCACTGAAGCTTTCTTT
cdr3_aa: CASSEIGGTEAFF

v_call: TRBV5-1
j_call: TRBJ1-1
clone_size: .
cdr3_length: 14
d_call: TRBD1
cdr3_nt: TGCGCCAGCAGCTTGGGGACAGGAGGCACTGAAGCTTTCTTT
cdr3_aa: CASSLGTGGTEAFF

v_call: TRBV7-3
j_call: TRBJ2-1
clone_size: .
cdr3_length: 15
d_call: TRBD2
cdr3_nt: TGTGCCAGCAGCTTAGGGGCTAGCGGGGGTAGTGAGCAGTTCTTC
cdr3_aa: CASSLGASGGSEQFF

v_call: TRBV6-2/TRBV6-3
j_call: TRBJ1-5
clone_size: .
cdr3_length: 14
d_call: TRBD1
cdr3_nt: TGTGCCAGCAGCAGACAGGGGGATACCCAGCCCCAGCATTTT
cdr3_aa: CASSRQGDTQPQHF

v_call: TRBV7-2
j_call: TRBJ2-3
clone_size: once
cdr3_length: 13
d_call: .
cdr3_nt: TGTGCCAGCAGCTGGGCTGGCACGGATACGCAGTATTTT
cdr3_aa: CASSWAGTDTQYF

v_call: TRBV18
j_call: TRBJ1-5
clone_size: .
cdr3_length: 15
d_call: TRBD1
cdr3_nt: TGTGCCAGCTCCCCAGGGACAGGGATGAATCAGCCCCAGCATTTT
cdr3_aa: CASSPGTGMNQPQHF

v_call: TRBV6-5
j_call: TRBJ2-1
clone_size: .
cdr3_length: 13
d_call: .
cdr3_nt: TGTGCCAGCATGACAGGATCCTCTAATGAGCAGTTCTTC
cdr3_aa: CASMTGSSNEQFF

v_call: TRBV11-2
j_call: TRBJ2-1
clone_size: .
cdr3_length: 15
d_call: .
cdr3_nt: TGTGCCAGCAGCTTACTGGCGGGACCTTACAATGAGCAGTTCTTC
cdr3_aa: CASSLLAGPYNEQFF

v_call: TRBV6-5
j_call: TRBJ1-5
clone_size: .
cdr3_length: 15
d_call: .
cdr3_nt: TGTGCCAGCAGTCCCCGATGGGTTTGGAATCAGCCCCAGCATTTT
cdr3_aa: CASSPRWVWNQPQHF

v_call: TRBV7-9
j_call: TRBJ2-1
clone_size: .
cdr3_length: 16
d_call: .
cdr3_nt: TGTGCCAGCAGCTTAGGATTAGGACTTGGGAAGAATGAGCAGTTCTTC
cdr3_aa: CASSLGLGLGKNEQFF

v_call: TRBV7-8
j_call: TRBJ2-7
clone_size: .
cdr3_length: 14
d_call: .
cdr3_nt: TGTGCCAGCAGCTTATGGGACCAAAACTACGAGCAGTACTTC
cdr3_aa: CASSLWDQNYEQYF

v_call: TRBV7-3
j_call: TRBJ1-1
clone_size: .
cdr3_length: 14
d_call: .
cdr3_nt: TGTGCCAGCAGCTTATCTCCAGGGAACACTGAAGCTTTCTTT
cdr3_aa: CASSLSPGNTEAFF

v_call: TRBV6-5
j_call: TRBJ2-7
clone_size: .
cdr3_length: 13
d_call: .
cdr3_nt: TGTGCCAGCAGTTACCTGTCAGACGGCGAGCAGTACTTC
cdr3_aa: CASSYLSDGEQYF

v_call: TRBV7-2
j_call: TRBJ1-2
clone_size: .
cdr3_length: 13
d_call: .
cdr3_nt: TGTGCCAGCAGCTTTAGCAGCACCTATGGCTACACCTTC
cdr3_aa: CASSFSSTYGYTF

v_call: TRBV5-5
j_call: TRBJ2-1
clone_size: .
cdr3_length: 18
d_call: TRBD2
cdr3_nt: TGTGCCAGCAGCTTGGAGACTAGCGGGGGGATCCAGTACAATGAGCAGTTCTTC
cdr3_aa: CASSLETSGGIQYNEQFF

v_call: TRBV6-2/TRBV6-3
j_call: TRBJ2-7
clone_size: .
cdr3_length: 15
d_call: .
cdr3_nt: TGTGCCAGCAGTTACTCGACAGGTCACTCCTACGAGCAGTACTTC
cdr3_aa: CASSYSTGHSYEQYF

v_call: TRBV2
j_call: TRBJ2-7
clone_size: .
cdr3_length: 16
d_call: TRBD2
cdr3_nt: TGTGCCAGCAGTGAAGCGTGGGGCGGGAGGCCCTACGAGCAGTACTTC
cdr3_aa: CASSEAWGGRPYEQYF

v_call: TRBV27
j_call: TRBJ2-7
clone_size: few
cdr3_length: 15
d_call: TRBD2
cdr3_nt: TGTGCCAGCAGTCCCCCCGGCGGGAGAGGCGACGAGCAGTACTTC
cdr3_aa: CASSPPGGRGDEQYF

v_call: TRBV5-6
j_call: TRBJ2-3
clone_size: .
cdr3_length: 17
d_call: TRBD2
cdr3_nt: TGTGCCAGCAGCTGGGGGCTAGCGGGAGAAGGCACAGATACGCAGTATTTT
cdr3_aa: CASSWGLAGEGTDTQYF

v_call: TRBV4-2
j_call: TRBJ2-7
clone_size: .
cdr3_length: 12
d_call: TRBD1
cdr3_nt: TGTGCCAGCAGCCAAGGTGGGACAGGGTTCTACTTC
cdr3_aa: CASSQGGTGFYF

v_call: TRBV4-3
j_call: TRBJ2-6
clone_size: .
cdr3_length: 20
d_call: TRBD2
cdr3_nt: TGCGCCAGCAGCCTTGGGCTAGCGGGATATGCCTCCTCTGGGGCCAACGTCCTGACTTTC
cdr3_aa: CASSLGLAGYASSGANVLTF

v_call: TRBV6-1
j_call: TRBJ1-4
clone_size: .
cdr3_length: 13
d_call: .
cdr3_nt: TGTGCCAGCAGTGAGGGCAGGGGAGAAAAACTGTTTTTT
cdr3_aa: CASSEGRGEKLFF

v_call: TRBV3-1/TRBV3-2
j_call: TRBJ2-3
clone_size: .
cdr3_length: 12
d_call: .
cdr3_nt: TGTGCCAGCAGCCAAGTCTCAGCTACGCAGTATTTT
cdr3_aa: CASSQVSATQYF

v_call: TRBV6-1
j_call: TRBJ1-2
clone_size: .
cdr3_length: 15
d_call: .
cdr3_nt: TGTGCCAGCAGTGATATCTACAGAGGTGACTATGGCTACACCTTC
cdr3_aa: CASSDIYRGDYGYTF

v_call: TRBV14
j_call: TRBJ1-2
clone_size: .
cdr3_length: 12
d_call: .
cdr3_nt: TGTGCCAGCAGCCATAGGTCTTATGGCTACACCTTC
cdr3_aa: CASSHRSYGYTF

v_call: TRBV24-1
j_call: TRBJ2-1
clone_size: .
cdr3_length: 14
d_call: .
cdr3_nt: TGTGCCACCAGTGACGGGGGCAGGTACAATGAGCAGTTCTTC
cdr3_aa: CATSDGGRYNEQFF

v_call: TRBV7-9
j_call: TRBJ1-1
clone_size: .
cdr3_length: 13
d_call: .
cdr3_nt: TGTGCCAGCAGCTCCGAGGGGACTAGGGAAGCTTTCTTT
cdr3_aa: CASSSEGTREAFF

v_call: TRBV7-9
j_call: TRBJ2-3
clone_size: .
cdr3_length: 15
d_call: TRBD2
cdr3_nt: TGTGCCAGCAGCTTAACCAGCGGGGAGAGGGATACGCAGTATTTT
cdr3_aa: CASSLTSGERDTQYF

v_call: TRBV12-5
j_call: TRBJ2-6
clone_size: once
cdr3_length: 19
d_call: TRBD2
cdr3_nt: TGTGCTAGTGGTTTGGTACTCGAGGGAGGGTTCTCTGGGGCCAACGTCCTGACTTTC
cdr3_aa: CASGLVLEGGFSGANVLTF

v_call: TRBV24-1
j_call: TRBJ2-6
clone_size: .
cdr3_length: 15
d_call: .
cdr3_nt: TGTGCCACCAGTGGCACCAGCTCTGGGGCCAACGTCCTGACTTTC
cdr3_aa: CATSGTSSGANVLTF

v_call: TRBV6-4
j_call: TRBJ2-1
clone_size: once
cdr3_length: 15
d_call: .
cdr3_nt: TGTGCCAGCAGTGACTCAGTGGGAGTGTCTAATGAGCAGTTCTTC
cdr3_aa: CASSDSVGVSNEQFF

v_call: TRBV5-1
j_call: TRBJ2-1
clone_size: once
cdr3_length: 19
d_call: .
cdr3_nt: TGCGCCAGCAGCGTGACTTGGCCGGTGGGACAACCTAAGGGCAATGAGCAGTTCTTC
cdr3_aa: CASSVTWPVGQPKGNEQFF

v_call: TRBV30
j_call: TRBJ2-3
clone_size: .
cdr3_length: 15
d_call: .
cdr3_nt: TGTGCCTGGAGTGTAGGGAGGCGGGGCACAGATACGCAGTATTTT
cdr3_aa: CAWSVGRRGTDTQYF

v_call: TRBV5-6
j_call: TRBJ2-7
clone_size: few
cdr3_length: 15
d_call: TRBD2
cdr3_nt: TGTGCCAGCAGCTTGAGCCCCTTGCGGGGGTACGAGCAGTACTTC
cdr3_aa: CASSLSPLRGYEQYF

v_call: TRBV30
j_call: TRBJ1-5
clone_size: .
cdr3_length: 14
d_call: .
cdr3_nt: TGTGCCTGGAGTTTGAGTTTTGGTGATCAGCCCCAGCATTTT
cdr3_aa: CAWSLSFGDQPQHF

v_call: TRBV11-3
j_call: TRBJ2-7
clone_size: few
cdr3_length: 13
d_call: .
cdr3_nt: TGTGCCAGCAGCTTAGGCCCCTCCTACGAGCAGTACTTC
cdr3_aa: CASSLGPSYEQYF

v_call: TRBV18
j_call: TRBJ2-7
clone_size: .
cdr3_length: 14
d_call: .
cdr3_nt: TGTGCCAGCTCCCCGGGACGGGGCTCCTACGAGCAGTACTTC
cdr3_aa: CASSPGRGSYEQYF

v_call: TRBV9
j_call: TRBJ1-6
clone_size: .
cdr3_length: 15
d_call: TRBD1
cdr3_nt: TGTGCCAGCAGCGGACCGGGACAGAGAAATTCACCCCTCCACTTT
cdr3_aa: CASSGPGQRNSPLHF

v_call: TRBV2
j_call: TRBJ1-4
clone_size: .
cdr3_length: 13
d_call: .
cdr3_nt: TGTGCCAGCCTTAGGGGAGCTAATGAAAAACTGTTTTTT
cdr3_aa: CASLRGANEKLFF

v_call: TRBV6-5
j_call: TRBJ1-4
clone_size: .
cdr3_length: 15
d_call: .
cdr3_nt: TGTGCCAGCAAACCCTACGGAAGGTTTAATGAAAAACTGTTTTTT
cdr3_aa: CASKPYGRFNEKLFF

v_call: TRBV30
j_call: TRBJ1-2
clone_size: .
cdr3_length: 14
d_call: .
cdr3_nt: TGTGCCTGGAGCCTGGCGGGGAGAGACTATGGCTACACCTTC
cdr3_aa: CAWSLAGRDYGYTF

v_call: TRBV7-3
j_call: TRBJ2-5
clone_size: .
cdr3_length: 13
d_call: .
cdr3_nt: TGTGCCAGCAGCGGGGCCCTGGGAGAGACCCAGTACTTC
cdr3_aa: CASSGALGETQYF

v_call: TRBV5-1
j_call: TRBJ1-3
clone_size: .
cdr3_length: 13
d_call: .
cdr3_nt: TGCGCCAGCCGGACAAGCTCTGGAAACACCATATATTTT
cdr3_aa: CASRTSSGNTIYF

v_call: TRBV5-6
j_call: TRBJ2-4
clone_size: .
cdr3_length: 15
d_call: TRBD2
cdr3_nt: TGTGCCAGCAGCCTCATTAGCGGGAGTAGAAACATTCAGTACTTC
cdr3_aa: CASSLISGSRNIQYF

v_call: TRBV5-8
j_call: TRBJ1-2
clone_size: .
cdr3_length: 14
d_call: .
cdr3_nt: TGTGCCAGCAGCTTGGGGGGGCTTGCTTACGGCTACACCTTC
cdr3_aa: CASSLGGLAYGYTF

v_call: TRBV7-3
j_call: TRBJ2-1
clone_size: .
cdr3_length: 14
d_call: .
cdr3_nt: TGTGCCAGCAGCCCTAGAGGGGGAAACAATGAGCAGTTCTTC
cdr3_aa: CASSPRGGNNEQFF

v_call: TRBV4-3
j_call: TRBJ1-2
clone_size: .
cdr3_length: 15
d_call: TRBD1
cdr3_nt: TGCGCCAGCAGCCAAGAAGTGGGACAGGTCTATGGCTACACCTTC
cdr3_aa: CASSQEVGQVYGYTF

v_call: TRBV30
j_call: TRBJ1-1
clone_size: .
cdr3_length: 11
d_call: .
cdr3_nt: TGTGCCTTAGCAGAGAACACTGAAGCTTTCTTT
cdr3_aa: CALAENTEAFF

v_call: TRBV11-2
j_call: TRBJ2-1
clone_size: .
cdr3_length: 11
d_call: .
cdr3_nt: TGTGCCAGCAGCCTCCTGGAGGAGCAGTTCTTC
cdr3_aa: CASSLLEEQFF